This T cell receptor (beta chain) was sequenced during a study of T cell responses to AZD1222 COVID-19 vaccine. Overall study context: It was second doses at about 4 or about 12 weeks that were pooled. Findings and caveats of the study: Spike-specific TCR breadth and depth were elevated following two AZD1222 doses. Clonal diversity may have been underestimated, and the donors were mostly white British, with more females than males. Of spike-specific TCRs, nearly half reportedly target regions left unmutated in variants.

As concerns this clone: Its antigen remains unidentified.

The CDR3 is made up of 13 amino acids. Germline V gives CDR1 SQVTM, CDR2 ANQGSEA. Germline trimming cut 3 bases from V and 6 bases from J; bases unmatched to any gene: 5. This table comes from immunoSEQ multiplex PCR, and its TCRdb copy is limited to in-frame clones, with some not included. Here the sample spans approximately 110,000 clones, approximately 91% being singletons. V gene TRBV29-1 combines with J gene TRBJ2-1; 7 bases are shared with TRBD2. The starting material was peripheral blood, obtained on day 0 of AZD1222 vaccination. The receptor was derived from an adult in good health. CDR3 in DNA: TGCAGCGTTGAGGGGGGGATCTCCAATGAGCAGTTCTTC. Translation gives CSVEGGISNEQFF.